This TCR beta chain was profiled in a study of CXCR3-negative and CXCR3-positive naive CD8 T cells (dated by TCRdb to about 2019). At the level of the whole study: Around 140 million TRB reads were obtained in total, roughly 1.5 +/- 0.3 million reads per library. Data from about ten donors, pooled across two independent experiments, went into the diversity and physicochemical repertoire analyses. For the TRBV-TRBJ cluster analysis, the naive subsets came from 5 donors, while the memory cells came from 3 donors.

This sample was sequenced with a NextSeq 550. The Human TCR Profiling Kit (MiLaboratory) was used to make UMI-labeled 5' RACE TRB cDNA libraries. The full amount of extracted RNA was used for cDNA synthesis, and the full amount of resulting cDNA was used for PCR amplification. Libraries were prepared in parallel with an identical number of PCR cycles. As for the original processing: With a requirement of at least two reads per UMI, MIGEC and MiXCR extracted about 49,000 +/- 11,000 unique UMI-labeled TRB cDNA molecules per library. On average, each library contained approximately 40,000 +/- 10,000 functional in-frame TRB CDR3 nucleotide clonotypes without stop codons. Diversity metrics, including normalized Shannon-Wiener and Chao1, were computed in VDJtools after downsampling to 5000 UMI-labeled TRB molecules per sample. VDJtools computed clonotype-size-weighted physicochemical properties of the central five CDR3 residues: interaction energy, strength, volume and Kidera factor 4. TCRdb reprocessed the reads, and each CDR3 protein sequence is entered once, without DNA. The V and J calls come from TCRdb's annotation, not from the publication. The table held for this sample gives around 88,000 distinct CDR3 sequences. 0.82% of the sample comes from the top ten.

For every CD8+ T cell subset, about 300,000 cells were flow-sorted straight into RLT lysis buffer, and each subset was sorted in triplicate. To keep memory contaminants out, a stringent definition of naive CD8+ T cells was applied: CD45RO-CCR7+CD27+CD95-. Peripheral blood mononuclear cells were isolated from buffy coats using standard density gradient centrifugation. Naive CXCR3-negative and CXCR3-positive CD8+ T cells were flow-sorted using a FACSAria III. Total RNA was extracted from sorted cells using an RNeasy Mini Kit. Inclusive of the bounding cysteine and phenylalanine, the CDR3 is 16 residues long. No DNA has been recorded. The germline V gene specifies KGHSH as CDR1 and LQKENI as CDR2. With regard to this clonotype: The antigen it binds to is not known.

Broader findings and caveats from the paper: TRB CDR3s from CXCR3-positive naive cells showed higher hydrophobicity (lower Kidera factor 4), lower energy, and higher strength and volume indices than CXCR3-negative naive cells. Comparably high repertoire diversity was found in both naive subsets, whereas much lower repertoire diversity was found in memory CD8+ T cells. Because surface CD5, which is linked to self-reactivity in mice, was comparable between the naive subsets, TCR interaction strength was also inferred from the physicochemical properties of TRB CDR3s. Freshly isolated PBMCs were used for most assays because CXCR3 expression partially decreased after cryopreservation. Naive CXCR3-negative and CXCR3-positive cells from the same donor showed similar TRBV-TRBJ usage, whereas memory cells showed distinct patterns.

The clonotype was recovered from a human donor in good health. Some clones in this sample may be carry-over from other donors' samples. Source material: naive CXCR3+ CD8+ T cells from blood. In light of the paper, this sample's cell subset or site label describes: CD45RO-CCR7+CD27+CD95- naive CD8+ T cells expressing CXCR3 (TNR3+). The rearrangement combines TRBV18 with TRBJ1-1. The CDR3 region: CASSPDLTPPNTEAFF. Beyond the CDR3, the reference TRBV18 and TRBJ1-1 genes provide the residues; the full variable domain reads: NAGVMQNPRHLVRRRGQEARLRCSPMKGHSHVYWYRQLPEEGLKFMVYLQKENIIDESGMPKERFSAEFPKEGPSILRIQQVVRGDSAAYFCASSPDLTPPNTEAFFGQGTRLTVV.